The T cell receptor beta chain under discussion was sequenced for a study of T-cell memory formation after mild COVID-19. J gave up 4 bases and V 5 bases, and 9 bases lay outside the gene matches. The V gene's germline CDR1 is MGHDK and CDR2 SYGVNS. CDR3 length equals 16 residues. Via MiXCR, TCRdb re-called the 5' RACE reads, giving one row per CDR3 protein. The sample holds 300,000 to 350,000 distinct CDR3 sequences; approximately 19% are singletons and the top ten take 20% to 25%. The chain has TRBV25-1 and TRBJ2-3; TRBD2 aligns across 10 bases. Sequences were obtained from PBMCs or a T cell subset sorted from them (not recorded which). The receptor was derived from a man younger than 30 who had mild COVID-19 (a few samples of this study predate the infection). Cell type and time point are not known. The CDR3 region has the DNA TGTGCCAGCAGTAATATAGCGGGGGGAGTCCCAGATACGCAGTATTTT. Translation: CASSNIAGGVPDTQYF.